This record looks at one T cell receptor (beta chain) sequence and its context. Its specificity is not known. The authors split each subset's genomic DNA evenly across several immunoSEQ plates. Data came from immunoSEQ multiplex PCR; TCRdb stores just in-frame clones and leaves some out. The table includes roughly 1.5 million clones, around 98% detected once. This entry belongs to a study of shared clonotypes between healthy human individuals. Study-level information: Those who served as donors were two women and three men between the ages of 18 and 49. Study conclusions and caveats: Investigators collected only blood, and repertoires in tissues likely differ.

The CDR3 has 13 residues. V lost 6 bases to trimming and J lost 7 bases; unmatched junction nucleotides: 8. Per the germline V gene, CDR1 is ENHRY and CDR2 is SYGVKD. The chain recombines TRBV10-3 with TRBJ2-7, with TRBD1 matching over 8 bases. The origin of this receptor is a man between 25 and 39 years old in good health. The sample consisted of naive CD4+ T cells sorted from blood. Subset noted: CD45RA+ positively selected. DNA of the CDR3: TGTGCCATCAGAGTGGGACAGGACTTAGAGCAGTACTTC. It specifies CAIRVGQDLEQYF.